The present T cell receptor beta chain was sequenced within a study of cytomegalovirus exposure and HLA in healthy donors. Study-level results: In a later analysis, at a false discovery rate of 0.05, about 17,000 TCR beta sequences matched HLA alleles.

Germline loops: CDR1 MNHEY, CDR2 SMNVEV (reference sequence). This CDR3 has 13 amino acids. V gave up 8 bases and J gave up 4 bases, with 15 bases separating them. Primers for the PCR totalled 60 Vbeta and 13 Jbeta. Clones were sequenced by immunoSEQ multiplex PCR, and TCRdb holds only the in-frame ones, with some missing. This table has about 140,000 clones, 82% appearing once. This clone was picked up a small number of times. Antigen specificity is unknown. Sequences were obtained from PBMCs. The TCR sequence derives from a man aged 18 to 29 in good health and CMV-seropositive. The V call is TRBV27, the J call TRBJ2-7; perhaps TRBD2 as D (6 bases). CDR3 sequence: CASGPGLTYEQYF. The CDR3, as DNA: TGTGCCAGCGGCCCGGGACTTACTTACGAGCAGTACTTC.